The clone carrying this T cell receptor (beta chain) turned up a few times. J lost 5 bases, V lost 2 bases, and 9 bases had no gene match. CDR1 and CDR2 (germline): SQVTM, ANQGSEA. The CDR3 is made up of 15 amino acids. The study enrolled patients aged 18 to 65 with newly diagnosed hyperthyroidism of under 2 months' duration. TCR beta CDR3 region amplification was performed from RNA transcripts. When the TCR CDR3 underwent first-round RT-PCR, the HTBI primer set was used. TCRdb recomputed calls from the multiplex PCR reads with MiXCR, one row per CDR3 protein. The profile shows about 740,000 distinct CDR3 sequences, 11% to 15% of them singletons. The source of the sample is a study of T cells in Graves' hyperthyroidism and ophthalmopathy.

This clonotype was obtained from a woman under 30 with Graves' hyperthyroidism. The source material was blood. The chain uses TRBV29-1 and TRBJ2-1, with 7 bases identical to TRBD2. The CDR3 loop is CSVETGEGWHNEQFF. The CDR3 nucleotides read TGCAGCGTTGAAACGGGGGAGGGATGGCACAATGAGCAGTTCTTC.